This entry describes one TCR beta chain. Its specificity is not known. The data derive from a study of T-cell memory formation after mild COVID-19. Study-level points and caveats: The appearance of some responding clones in pre-infection memory suggested that cross-reactive memory joined.

Constant-segment-primed 5'RACE gave TCR alpha and TCR beta cDNA libraries with sample barcodes and UMIs. MiXCR, run by TCRdb on the 5' RACE reads, gives a single entry per CDR3 protein. The sample has tens of thousands of distinct CDR3 sequences; roughly 12% are singletons. Trimming removed 4 bases from V and 9 bases from J; junction bases left unmatched: 6. This CDR3 has 16 amino acids. The germline V gene encodes CDR1 KGHDR and CDR2 SFDVKD. The clonotype comes from a man aged 18-30 years who had mild COVID-19 (a few samples of this study predate the infection). Cell type and time point are not known. What was sequenced was PBMCs or a T cell subset sorted from them (not recorded which). The chain employs TRBV24-1 and TRBJ2-1; 15 bases match TRBD2. The CDR3 spells CATSEGLAGGWSEQFF. In DNA form, the CDR3 reads TGTGCCACCAGTGAAGGACTAGCGGGGGGGTGGTCTGAGCAGTTCTTC.